This T cell receptor beta chain was obtained from a study of T cell repertoires in cytomegalovirus infection. Findings and limits, study-wide: HLA-C-restricted CMV-specific TCR beta clonotypes were dominant in the ex vivo response.

Each CDR3 protein is one row after TCRdb ran MiXCR on the reads. The sample comprises hundreds of thousands of distinct CDR3 sequences, about two fifths of which are singletons, and around two fifths rests with the top ten. This clonotype appeared many times. Antigen unknown. The germline CDR1 and CDR2 sequences are SGHTA and FQGNSA. Trimming left V 4 bases short and J 1 base short, with 7 bases between. The CDR3 runs 13 residues. The sequence was collected from a human donor in good health (CMV status not recorded). Some clones in this sample may be carry-over from other donors' samples. This specimen was cultured PBMCs, taken from culture after CMV antigen stimulation. The chain is built from TRBV7-2 and TRBJ2-5, with D tentatively TRBD1 (6 bases). CDR3 nucleotides: TGTGCCAGCAGCTCGGACAGCCAAGAGACCCAGTACTTC. It is translated as CASSSDSQETQYF.